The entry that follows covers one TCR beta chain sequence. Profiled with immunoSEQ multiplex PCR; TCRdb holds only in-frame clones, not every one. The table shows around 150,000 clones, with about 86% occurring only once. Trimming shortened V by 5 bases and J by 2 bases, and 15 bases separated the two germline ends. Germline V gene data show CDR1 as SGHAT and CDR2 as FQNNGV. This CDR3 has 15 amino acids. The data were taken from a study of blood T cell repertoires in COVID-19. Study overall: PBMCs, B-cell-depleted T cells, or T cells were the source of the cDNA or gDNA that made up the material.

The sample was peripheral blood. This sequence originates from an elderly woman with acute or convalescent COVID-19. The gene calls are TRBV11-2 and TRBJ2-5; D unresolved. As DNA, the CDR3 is TGTGCCAGCAGCAGCTTAAGAGGTGGACAAGAGACCCAGTACTTC. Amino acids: CASSSLRGGQETQYF.